A few counts support the clone carrying this T cell receptor beta chain. Its antigen remains unknown. TCRdb re-called the RACE reads through MiXCR, storing one row per CDR3 protein. Of around 110,000 distinct CDR3 sequences listed, around 10% are singletons. Time point here: patch test 1, 2 weeks after DPC sensitization. Treatment meaning: therapeutic diphenylcyclopropenone sensitization with weekly scalp DPC. The sample belongs to a study of human T cells and chemical hapten exposure. Study-wide context: While the approximately 25-week study was under way, patients received diphenylcyclopropenone on the scalp every week. Overall study results and limits: Patch test score showed a positive correlation with PT1 expanded TCR counts.

V lost 9 bases and J 5 bases, leaving 15 bases between the germline ends. The CDR3 totals 14 residues. From germline, CDR1 is SGHNT and CDR2 YYREEE (reference sequence). The receptor comes from a woman in her forties or fifties with alopecia areata. Some clones in this sample may be carry-over from other donors' samples. The rearrangement uses TRBV5-4 and TRBJ1-6, with a tentative D call TRBD1 (5 bases). Sequences were derived from whole blood, sampled in connection with sensitization to the hapten diphenylcyclopropenone (DPC). The CDR3 protein is CATARRAHNSPLHF. In DNA, the CDR3 is TGTGCCACCGCCCGCAGGGCGCATAATTCACCCCTCCACTTT.